This TCR beta chain came from a study of blood T cell repertoires in COVID-19. Study-wide context: Both acute and convalescent COVID-19 samples were obtained from the United States, Italy and Spain.

The V and J ends lost 3 bases and 3 bases respectively, with 11 bases between them. Germline CDR1 is LNHDA and CDR2 is SQIVND (reference sequence). The length of the CDR3 is 14 residues. TCRdb's table, derived via immunoSEQ multiplex PCR, lists solely in-frame clones and lacks some. This table holds 180,000 or so clones, roughly 85% found once. The sequence was obtained from a man in his sixties with acute or convalescent COVID-19. The sequenced sample was peripheral blood. This chain connects TRBV19 to TRBJ1-2; maybe TRBD1 (5 bases). Written as DNA, the CDR3 is TGTGCCAGTAGTATTGATTTCAGGGACTATGGCTACACCTTC. Protein: CASSIDFRDYGYTF.